Detailed here is one T cell receptor beta chain. This clonotype has at least ten counts. Its antigen is still unknown. No clone much larger than this one lies a single base away; base qualities are absent. Being off target in a library aimed at alpha chains, this beta chain has a size of little meaning. According to the study, the label for this sample's time point signals: sample taken at primary tumor resection. Samples were obtained from 72 patients with early-stage, untreated non-small cell lung cancer from the lung TRACERx cohort. Whole RNA extracted from tumor and nontumor lung tissue, or from cryopreserved PBMC samples, was used for TCR sequencing without cell sorting. Only patients with enough RNA available from two or more tumor regions were chosen for TCR sequencing. A lung pathologist reviewed the tumor and adjacent nontumor lung specimens before the specimens were selected. Reading the germline V gene gives CDR1 SGHTA and CDR2 FQGTGA. V is reduced by 5 bases and J by 2 bases, leaving a spacing of 9 bases between them. The CDR3 starts with the cysteine, ends with the phenylalanine, and has 13 residues. This entry keeps only the CDR3 DNA: 39 bases, framed from base 1.

Libraries were built with 5' RACE. The instrument was a NextSeq 500. In the TCR library protocol, a unique molecular identifier was attached to each TCR cDNA molecule so that PCR and sequencing errors could be corrected. The authors processed their data as follows. TCR identification, UMI-based error correction and CDR3 extraction were performed with Decombinator tools. TCRs above a frequency of 2 per 1,000, corresponding to the top 1% of the tumor frequency distribution, were defined as expanded. Expanded tumor TCRs were classed as regional if statistically deemed absent (corrected P<0.05) from at least one tumor region, otherwise ubiquitous. Renyi diversity was calculated using the R vegan package after each repertoire was subsampled 100 times to 5,000 TCRs. To build CDR3 similarity networks, amino acid triplet string-kernel similarity was used, and CDR3s were connected when their pairwise similarity was above 0.82. The public reads were quality trimmed at Q25 with fastp and then assembled into clones with MiXCR by TCRdb, keeping productive beta chains. For every CDR3 protein sequence, its rows merge into one entry that carries the most common genes and DNA. The authors' filters were not applied to this entry. The sample data list around 4,600 distinct CDR3 sequences, and about 6.4% of these were observed just once. The top ten constitute around 36% of the sample.

These data originate in a study of spatial heterogeneity in lung cancer (dated by TCRdb to between 2017 and 2020). The study in broad terms: Beta-chain transcripts were consistently detected in greater numbers than alpha-chain transcripts, which likely reflected higher beta-chain transcript abundance. In tumor regions, TCR transcript counts showed a strong correlation with a T cell transcriptional module score derived from matched bulk RNA-seq. In the raw uncorrected reads, each unique combination of TCR and UMI appeared more than ten times on average. TCR alpha and beta repertoires were quantitatively compared across multiple tumor regions, matched nontumor lung and blood in non-small cell lung cancer. The study linked features of the TCR repertoire to counts of nonsynonymous mutations, which were determined by whole-exome sequencing of tumor tissue. Both alpha and beta chains were TCR-sequenced in samples taken at surgery, namely 220 tumor regions, fewer than 85 matched nontumor lung samples and about 58 PBMC samples. The paper as a whole reports these results and caveats: A correlation was observed between the number of expanded intratumoral alpha and beta TCRs and the tumor nonsynonymous mutation count. Estimated TCR-seq coverage of tumor T cells was only around 7.1% for alpha chains and 13% for beta chains. Counts of ubiquitous and regional expanded TCRs were found to correlate with counts of ubiquitous and regional nonsynonymous mutations, respectively. Additional single-cell paired TCR alpha and beta sequencing was considered necessary to confirm, at a functional level, the hypothesis that regional TCRs recognize regional mutations.

Material: lung tumor tissue, obtained at surgery. The origin of this receptor is a female donor with early-stage non-small cell lung cancer. Recombination linked TRBV7-3 to TRBJ2-5, with TRBD1 tentatively as D gene (5 bases match). CDR3 loop: CASSRRQQETQYF. The nucleotide sequence reads as follows: TGTGCCAGCAGCCGGCGACAGCAAGAGACCCAGTACTTC.